This T cell receptor (beta chain) was recovered during a study of blood T cell repertoires in COVID-19. The table came from immunoSEQ multiplex PCR; TCRdb's copy has only in-frame clones and leaves some out. Seen here are approximately 130,000 clones, 81% observed once, and the top ten hold roughly 9%. The TCR sequence derives from a woman aged 60-70 years with active or convalescent COVID-19. The sample comprised peripheral blood.

The CDR3 DNA is TGTGCCAGCAGTTTGACCGGGACAGGGGGGTGGAATGAGCAGTTCTTC. Translated: CASSLTGTGGWNEQFF. This chain uses TRBV6-5 with TRBJ2-1, with 11 bases that match TRBD1. In germline, CDR1 is MNHEY, CDR2 SVGAGI. The CDR3 has 16 amino acids. Trimming took 4 bases from V and 7 from J; bases not matched to a gene: 9.